A selection of T cell receptor beta chains follows, all from one sample in a study of T cells of healthy individuals. TCRdb used MiXCR to reprocess the 5' RACE reads, holding one entry per CDR3 protein. The data hold 95,000 to 100,000 distinct CDR3 sequences, with roughly 18% observed a single time. The receptors were sampled from a human donor in good health. CDR3s include the opening cysteine and the closing phenylalanine or tryptophan. The D gene is left open where the match is weak. Clone size, where shown, is once, few, many, or a class for clones that have expanded.

NA	TRBV6-8	many	TRBJ2-7	CASSYEGTGSSYEQYF	TGTGCCAGCAGTTATGAGGGCACAGGATCCTCCTACGAGCAGTACTTC
TRBD1	TRBV18	NA	TRBJ2-7	CASSPLGQGTDEQYF	TGTGCCAGCTCACCACTTGGACAGGGGACCGACGAGCAGTACTTC
TRBD2	TRBV20-1	NA	TRBJ2-1	CSAAGLADQFF	TGCAGTGCTGCGGGACTAGCCGACCAGTTCTTC
NA	TRBV11-1	many	TRBJ1-2	CASSSHHSGGYTF	TGTGCCAGCAGCTCCCACCACTCGGGTGGCTACACCTTC
TRBD2	TRBV5-4	few	TRBJ2-7	CASSLGGSGIHEQYF	TGTGCCAGCAGCCTGGGAGGTAGCGGGATCCACGAGCAGTACTTC
NA	TRBV4-3	NA	TRBJ1-2	CASSQDWAADGYTF	TGCGCCAGCAGCCAAGATTGGGCGGCGGATGGCTACACCTTC
NA	TRBV5-4	NA	TRBJ1-5	CASSFGQRGNQPQHF	TGTGCCAGCAGCTTCGGACAACGGGGCAATCAGCCCCAGCATTTT
NA	TRBV28	many	TRBJ2-1	CASSPGLFRNEQFF	TGTGCCAGCAGTCCGGGACTGTTTAGGAATGAGCAGTTCTTC
NA	TRBV9	many	TRBJ2-1	CASSRASIDEQFF	TGTGCCAGCAGCCGCGCTAGTATCGATGAGCAGTTCTTC
TRBD1	TRBV3-1	NA	TRBJ1-1	CASSQDRNRGHHTFEAFF	TGTGCCAGCAGCCAAGACAGAAACAGGGGGCATCACACTTTTGAAGCTTTCTTT
NA	TRBV12-3/TRBV12-4	few	TRBJ2-1	CASSLGDDRGDQQFF	TGTGCCAGCAGTTTGGGTGATGACCGCGGGGATCAGCAGTTCTTC
NA	TRBV2	NA	TRBJ2-2	CASSETWTRTGELFF	TGTGCCAGCAGTGAAACATGGACGCGCACCGGGGAGCTGTTTTTT
NA	TRBV7-6	many	TRBJ2-3	CASSLLQTRTDTQYF	TGTGCCAGCAGCTTACTTCAGACCCGCACAGATACGCAGTATTTT
NA	TRBV6-4	many	TRBJ1-5	CATYRYSNQPQHF	TGTGCCACCTACCGTTATAGCAATCAGCCCCAGCATTTT
NA	TRBV3-1	few	TRBJ2-3	CASSQAPLGAITDTQYF	TGTGCCAGCAGCCAAGCACCCCTCGGGGCCATCACAGATACGCAGTATTTT
TRBD1	TRBV6-6	many	TRBJ1-2	CASRPPGQLSNYGYTF	TGTGCCAGCAGACCCCCGGGACAGCTCTCCAACTATGGCTACACCTTC
NA	TRBV6-5	many	TRBJ1-3	CASSSQLQGNTIYF	TGTGCCAGCAGTTCCCAGCTACAGGGAAACACCATATATTTT
TRBD1	TRBV27	NA	TRBJ1-2	CASSTDRDYGYTF	TGTGCCAGCAGCACGGACAGGGACTATGGCTACACCTTC
NA	TRBV6-9	few	TRBJ1-2	CASSPTDRSGYTF	TGTGCCAGCAGTCCGACAGATCGGAGCGGCTACACCTTC
NA	TRBV18	NA	TRBJ2-7	CASSPPWGSYEQYF	TGTGCCAGCTCACCACCGTGGGGGTCCTACGAGCAGTACTTC
NA	TRBV10-3	many	TRBJ1-3	CAIKVRASSGNTIYF	TGTGCCATCAAGGTTCGCGCAAGCTCTGGAAACACCATATATTTT
NA	TRBV7-2	many	TRBJ1-2	CASSLASQYGYTF	TGTGCCAGCAGCTTAGCGTCACAGTATGGCTACACCTTC
NA	TRBV10-2	few	TRBJ2-2	CATKQAGGELFF	TGCGCCACAAAGCAAGCCGGCGGGGAGCTGTTTTTT
TRBD1	TRBV9	few	TRBJ2-1	CASSPRQGIGDEQFF	TGTGCCAGCAGCCCCCGACAGGGGATTGGGGATGAGCAGTTCTTC
NA	TRBV5-1	NA	TRBJ2-1	CASMGGRTGSSYNEQFF	TGCGCCAGCATGGGGGGGAGGACAGGGAGCTCCTACAATGAGCAGTTCTTC
NA	TRBV7-3	NA	TRBJ2-1	CASSLGYQHNEQFF	TGTGCCAGCAGCTTAGGGTACCAGCACAATGAGCAGTTCTTC
TRBD1	TRBV6-1	NA	TRBJ2-3	CASSKTRQGAGDTQYF	TGTGCCAGCAGTAAGACCCGACAGGGGGCGGGAGATACGCAGTATTTT
NA	TRBV11-2	NA	TRBJ1-2	CASSVEGLGYTF	TGTGCCAGCAGCGTCGAGGGTCTCGGCTACACCTTC
NA	TRBV28	few	TRBJ2-5	CASTPSRQETQYF	TGTGCCAGCACCCCCTCGAGGCAAGAGACCCAGTACTTC
NA	TRBV15	NA	TRBJ1-6	CATSGTRRPNSPLHF	TGTGCCACCAGCGGGACGCGTCGACCTAATTCACCCCTCCACTTT
NA	TRBV20-1	NA	TRBJ2-1	CSANFHEQFF	TGCAGTGCTAACTTCCATGAGCAGTTCTTC
TRBD1	TRBV28	many	TRBJ1-1	CASSLLGDSRNTEAFF	TGTGCCAGCAGTTTATTAGGGGACAGCCGGAACACTGAAGCTTTCTTT
NA	TRBV5-1	NA	TRBJ2-1	CASSSGLYYNEQFF	TGCGCCAGCAGCTCGGGACTTTATTACAATGAGCAGTTCTTC
NA	TRBV24-1	many	TRBJ2-3	CATSDFADPTDTQYF	TGTGCCACCAGTGATTTCGCGGACCCCACAGATACGCAGTATTTT
NA	TRBV6-5	few	TRBJ2-7	CASSYSAGQYEQYF	TGTGCCAGCAGTTACTCGGCAGGGCAATACGAGCAGTACTTC
NA	TRBV7-9	few	TRBJ2-1	CASSLGQTYNEQFF	TGTGCCAGCAGCTTAGGACAGACTTACAATGAGCAGTTCTTC
NA	TRBV11-2	NA	TRBJ2-1	CASRLDLHEQFF	TGTGCCAGCCGACTTGACCTCCATGAGCAGTTCTTC
NA	TRBV7-9	many	TRBJ1-5	CASSPTVSGSQHF	TGTGCCAGCAGCCCGACAGTTTCGGGGTCCCAGCATTTT
NA	TRBV21-1	NA	TRBJ2-1	CASSKAAPRLGSQFF	TGTGCCAGCAGCAAAGCGGCCCCGAGACTGGGATCTCAGTTCTTC
NA	TRBV20-1	NA	TRBJ1-3	CSARGRQSSGNTIYF	TGCAGTGCTAGGGGACGCCAGAGCTCTGGAAACACCATATATTTT
NA	TRBV7-9	NA	TRBJ2-3	CASSTSVTQYF	TGTGCCAGCAGCACTAGTGTTACGCAGTATTTT
NA	TRBV7-2	few	TRBJ1-1	CASSPDRTMNTEAFF	TGTGCCAGCAGCCCCGACAGGACCATGAACACTGAAGCTTTCTTT
TRBD2	TRBV7-8	few	TRBJ2-7	CASSPHRGLAGSSAIEQYF	TGTGCCAGCAGCCCACACCGGGGACTAGCGGGGAGCTCGGCTATCGAGCAGTACTTC
NA	TRBV7-3	many	TRBJ2-2	CASSLRSGNTGELFF	TGTGCCAGCAGCTTACGGAGCGGGAACACCGGGGAGCTGTTTTTT
TRBD1	TRBV19	many	TRBJ2-7	CASNRAGGAYEQYF	TGTGCCAGTAACCGGGCAGGGGGTGCCTACGAGCAGTACTTC
NA	TRBV20-1	NA	TRBJ2-7	CSARDGGSEQYF	TGCAGTGCTAGAGATGGGGGGAGCGAGCAGTACTTC
TRBD2	TRBV7-8	NA	TRBJ2-7	CASSFGLAGGWEQYF	TGTGCCAGCAGCTTCGGACTAGCGGGAGGTTGGGAGCAGTACTTC
TRBD2	TRBV28	few	TRBJ2-4	CASSLGLAGLAKNIQYF	TGTGCCAGCAGTTTAGGACTAGCGGGGCTAGCCAAAAACATTCAGTACTTC
NA	TRBV20-1	NA	TRBJ2-2	CSASEAANTGELFF	TGCAGTGCTAGTGAAGCGGCGAACACCGGGGAGCTGTTTTTT
NA	TRBV7-9	many	TRBJ2-5	CASSLVDSQETQYF	TGTGCCAGCAGCTTAGTGGACAGCCAAGAGACCCAGTACTTC
TRBD2	TRBV7-3	NA	TRBJ2-1	CASSLVAGHEQFF	TGTGCCAGCAGCCTGGTAGCGGGACATGAGCAGTTCTTC
NA	TRBV28	few	TRBJ1-5	CASSESGNQPQHF	TGTGCCAGCAGCGAATCGGGCAATCAGCCCCAGCATTTT
NA	TRBV7-2	few	TRBJ2-5	CASSLDGALATQYF	TGTGCCAGCAGCTTAGATGGGGCGCTGGCGACCCAGTACTTC
NA	TRBV4-1	NA	TRBJ1-3	CASSQDRSFVGKGGNTIYF	TGCGCCAGCAGCCAAGATCGGAGCTTTGTGGGTAAAGGTGGAAACACCATATATTTT